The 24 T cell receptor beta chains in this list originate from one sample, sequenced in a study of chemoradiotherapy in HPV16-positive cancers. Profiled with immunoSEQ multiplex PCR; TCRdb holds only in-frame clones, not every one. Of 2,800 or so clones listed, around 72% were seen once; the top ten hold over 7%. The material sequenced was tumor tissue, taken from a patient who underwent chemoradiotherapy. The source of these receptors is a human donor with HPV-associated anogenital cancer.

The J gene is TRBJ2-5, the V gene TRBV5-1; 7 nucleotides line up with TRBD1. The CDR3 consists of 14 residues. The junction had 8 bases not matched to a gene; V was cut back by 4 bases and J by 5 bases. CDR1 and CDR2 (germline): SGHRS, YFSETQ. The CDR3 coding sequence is TGCGCCAGCAGCACCGACAGGGTCAAGGAGACCCAGTACTTC. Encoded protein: CASSTDRVKETQYF.

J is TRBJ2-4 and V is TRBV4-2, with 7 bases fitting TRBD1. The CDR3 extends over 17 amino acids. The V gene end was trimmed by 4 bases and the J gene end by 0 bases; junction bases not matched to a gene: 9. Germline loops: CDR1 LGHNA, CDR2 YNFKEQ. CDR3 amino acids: CASSPSGQLQAKNIQYF. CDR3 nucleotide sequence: TGTGCCAGCAGCCCGTCGGGACAGCTGCAAGCCAAAAACATTCAGTACTTC.

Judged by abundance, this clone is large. The CDR3 nucleotides are TGTGCCAGCAGGGCACACAGTGGCGAAGCTTTCTTT. Its protein is CASRAHSGEAFF. The chain joins TRBV2 to TRBJ1-1; no clear D gene. Germline values: CDR1 SNHLY, CDR2 FYNNEI. V lost 6 bases to trimming and J lost 8 bases, with 13 bases between them. This CDR3 region has 12 residues.

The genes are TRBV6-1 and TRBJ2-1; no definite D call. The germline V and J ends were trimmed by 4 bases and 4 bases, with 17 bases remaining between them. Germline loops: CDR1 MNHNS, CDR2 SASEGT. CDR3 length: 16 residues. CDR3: CASSAQRTNLYNEQFF. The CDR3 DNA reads TGTGCCAGCAGTGCACAGCGAACCAACTTATACAATGAGCAGTTCTTC.

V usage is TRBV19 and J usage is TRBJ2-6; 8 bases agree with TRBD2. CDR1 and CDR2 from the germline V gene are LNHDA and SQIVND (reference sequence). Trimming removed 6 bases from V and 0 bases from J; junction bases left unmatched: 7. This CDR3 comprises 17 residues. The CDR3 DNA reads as TGTGCCAGTAGCCCACTCGGGGGGGGCTCTGGGGCCAACGTCCTGACTTTC. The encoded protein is CASSPLGGGSGANVLTF.

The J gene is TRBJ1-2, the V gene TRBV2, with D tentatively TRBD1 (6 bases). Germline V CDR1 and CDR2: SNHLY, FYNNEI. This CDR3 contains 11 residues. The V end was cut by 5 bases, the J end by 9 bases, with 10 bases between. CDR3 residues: CASSRQASYTF. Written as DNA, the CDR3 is TGTGCCAGCAGTAGACAGGCGAGCTACACCTTC.

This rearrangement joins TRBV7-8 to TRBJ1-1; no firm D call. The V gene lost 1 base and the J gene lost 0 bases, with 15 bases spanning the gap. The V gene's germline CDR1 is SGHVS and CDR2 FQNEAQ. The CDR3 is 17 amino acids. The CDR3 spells CASSLEARGLMNTEAFF. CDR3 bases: TGTGCCAGCAGCTTAGAAGCCCGCGGACTCATGAACACTGAAGCTTTCTTT.

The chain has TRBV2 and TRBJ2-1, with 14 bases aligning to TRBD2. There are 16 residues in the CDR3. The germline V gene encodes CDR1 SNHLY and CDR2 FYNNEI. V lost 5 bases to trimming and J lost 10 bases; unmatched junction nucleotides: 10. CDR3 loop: CASSTRLAGGQKEQFF. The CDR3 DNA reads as TGTGCCAGCAGTACCCGACTAGCGGGGGGGCAAAAGGAGCAGTTCTTC.

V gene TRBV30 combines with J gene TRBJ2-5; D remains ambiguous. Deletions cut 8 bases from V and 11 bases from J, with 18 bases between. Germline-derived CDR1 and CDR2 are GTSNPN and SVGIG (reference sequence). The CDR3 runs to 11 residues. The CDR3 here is CATGRAAEQYF. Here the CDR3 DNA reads TGTGCCACCGGAAGGGCGGCAGAGCAGTACTTC.

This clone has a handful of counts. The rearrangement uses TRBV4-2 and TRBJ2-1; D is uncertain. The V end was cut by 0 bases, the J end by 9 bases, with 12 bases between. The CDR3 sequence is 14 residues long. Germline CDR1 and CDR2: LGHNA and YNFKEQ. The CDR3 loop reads CASSQDPQVGEQFF. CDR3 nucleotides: TGTGCCAGCAGCCAAGATCCCCAAGTGGGTGAGCAGTTCTTC.

The DNA of the CDR3 is TGTGCCAGCAGCTCTACAGGGCGAGGAAACACCATATATTTT. This encodes CASSSTGRGNTIYF. V is TRBV7-6 and J is TRBJ1-3, with a possible D match to TRBD1 (6 bases). The CDR3 spans 14 residues. The germline V and J ends were trimmed by 4 bases and 4 bases, with 11 bases remaining between them. Germline V lookup: CDR1 SGHVS, CDR2 FNYEAQ.

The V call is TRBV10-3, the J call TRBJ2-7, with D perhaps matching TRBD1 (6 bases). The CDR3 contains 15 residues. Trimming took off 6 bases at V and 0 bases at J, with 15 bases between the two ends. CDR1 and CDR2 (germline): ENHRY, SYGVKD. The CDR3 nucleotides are TGTGCCATCAGCCGGGACACGGGGAGCTCCTACGAGCAGTACTTC. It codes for CAISRDTGSSYEQYF.

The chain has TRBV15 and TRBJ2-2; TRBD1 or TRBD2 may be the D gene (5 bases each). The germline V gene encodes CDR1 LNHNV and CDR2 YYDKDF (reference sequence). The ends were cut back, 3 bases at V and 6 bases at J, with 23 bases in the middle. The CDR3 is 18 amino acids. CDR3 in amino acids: CATSSPKGRGPFAGELFF. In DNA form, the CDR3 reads TGTGCCACCAGCAGCCCCAAGGGCCGGGGACCCTTTGCCGGGGAGCTGTTTTTT.

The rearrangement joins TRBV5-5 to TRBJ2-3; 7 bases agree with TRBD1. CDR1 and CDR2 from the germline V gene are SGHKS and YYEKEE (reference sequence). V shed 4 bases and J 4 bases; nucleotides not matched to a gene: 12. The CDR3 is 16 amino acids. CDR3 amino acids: CASSPASHRGADTQYF. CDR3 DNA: TGTGCCAGCAGCCCCGCTTCCCACAGGGGCGCAGATACGCAGTATTTT.

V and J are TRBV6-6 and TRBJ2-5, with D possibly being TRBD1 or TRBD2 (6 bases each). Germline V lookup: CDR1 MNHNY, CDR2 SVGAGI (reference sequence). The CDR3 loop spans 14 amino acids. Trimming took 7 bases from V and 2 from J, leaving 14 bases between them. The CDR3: CASTTGGPQETQYF. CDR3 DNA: TGTGCCAGCACAACCGGGGGCCCGCAAGAGACCCAGTACTTC.

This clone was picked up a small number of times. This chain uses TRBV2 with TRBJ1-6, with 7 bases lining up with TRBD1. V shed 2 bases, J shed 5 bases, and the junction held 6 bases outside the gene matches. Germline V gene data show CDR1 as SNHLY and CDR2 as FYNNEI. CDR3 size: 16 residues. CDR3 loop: CASSETRGAHNSPLHF. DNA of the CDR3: TGTGCCAGCAGTGAAACCAGGGGGGCGCATAATTCACCCCTCCACTTT.

CDR3 sequence (DNA): TGTGCCAGCAGTGGGGGGGGACGGCAAAACATTCAGTACTTC. Encoded protein: CASSGGGRQNIQYF. This sequence joins TRBV6-1 and TRBJ2-4; 7 bases are a match to TRBD2. The CDR3 is 14 amino acids. Germline V gene data show CDR1 as MNHNS and CDR2 as SASEGT. Trimming took 4 bases from V and 5 from J; bases not matched to a gene: 5.

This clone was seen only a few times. DNA for the CDR3: TGTGCCACATCTGGCGGGTGGTCGGGAGATACGCAGTATTTT. As protein: CATSGGWSGDTQYF. The rearrangement joins TRBV7-2 to TRBJ2-3; tentative D call: TRBD2 (5 bases). This CDR3 is built from 14 residues. V gave up 10 bases and J gave up 5 bases, with 19 bases separating them. Germline loops: CDR1 SGHTA, CDR2 FQGNSA.

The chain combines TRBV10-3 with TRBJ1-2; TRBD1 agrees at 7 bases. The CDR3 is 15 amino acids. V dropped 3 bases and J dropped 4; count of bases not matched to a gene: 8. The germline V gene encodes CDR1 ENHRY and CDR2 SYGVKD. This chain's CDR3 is CAISEEGTAFYGYTF. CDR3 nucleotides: TGTGCCATCAGTGAAGAGGGGACAGCTTTCTATGGCTACACCTTC.

Here the CDR3 DNA reads TGTGCCAGCAGTTATACCGGGACAGGGGCTGAAAAACTGTTTTTT. Translating it yields CASSYTGTGAEKLFF. The chain has TRBV4-2 and TRBJ1-4; TRBD1 aligns across 10 bases. V shed 6 bases and J 7 bases; nucleotides not matched to a gene: 8. The CDR3 spans 15 residues. From germline, CDR1 is LGHNA and CDR2 YNFKEQ.

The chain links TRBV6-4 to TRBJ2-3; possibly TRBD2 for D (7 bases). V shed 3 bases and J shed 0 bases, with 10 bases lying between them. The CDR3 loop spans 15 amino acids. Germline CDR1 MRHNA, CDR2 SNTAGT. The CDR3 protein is CASSEEGGSTDTQYF. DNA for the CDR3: TGTGCCAGCAGTGAAGAGGGGGGGAGCACAGATACGCAGTATTTT.

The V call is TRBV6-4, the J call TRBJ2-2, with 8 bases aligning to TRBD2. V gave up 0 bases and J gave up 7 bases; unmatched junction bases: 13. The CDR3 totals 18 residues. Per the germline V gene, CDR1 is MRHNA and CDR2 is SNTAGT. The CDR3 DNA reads TGTGCCAGCAGTGACTCGACCCAGGGGAGCGGGGGAATCGGGGAGCTGTTTTTT. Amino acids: CASSDSTQGSGGIGELFF.

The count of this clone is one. The CDR3 DNA is TGTGCCAGCAGCTCACAGCGGGGTACGCCCCAGCATTTT. This translates into CASSSQRGTPQHF. This chain joins TRBV5-4 and TRBJ1-5; D is unresolved. Trimming took 3 bases from V and 9 from J, leaving 13 bases between them. This CDR3 has 13 amino acids. In germline, CDR1 is SGHNT, CDR2 YYREEE (reference sequence).

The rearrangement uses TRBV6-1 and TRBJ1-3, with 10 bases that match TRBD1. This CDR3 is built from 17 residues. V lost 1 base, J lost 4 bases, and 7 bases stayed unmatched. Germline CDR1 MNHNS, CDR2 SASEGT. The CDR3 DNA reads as TGTGCCAGCAGTGAAGGGTCCGGGACAGGGGCCGGAAACACCATATATTTT. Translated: CASSEGSGTGAGNTIYF.